Following are 8 T cell receptor beta chains from one sample sequenced in a study of cytomegalovirus exposure and HLA in healthy donors. Libraries were prepared by immunoSEQ multiplex PCR; TCRdb keeps only in-frame clonotypes and omits some of them. The table has over 85,000 clones, 90% to 95% seen once. The sample consisted of PBMCs. These receptors all stem from a young woman in good health and CMV-seropositive.

The gene calls are TRBV27 and TRBJ2-5; 9 bases agree with TRBD1. The CDR3 covers 15 residues. V trimming: 3 bases; J trimming: 4 bases; junction bases outside the gene matches: 6. Germline CDR1 MNHEY, CDR2 SMNVEV (reference sequence). The CDR3 sequence: CASSFSGTGRETQYF. The CDR3 DNA sequence: TGTGCCAGCAGTTTCTCCGGGACAGGGCGAGAGACCCAGTACTTC.

The chain couples TRBV19 to TRBJ1-2, with 12 bases that match TRBD1. The CDR3 contains 17 residues. Germline CDR1 and CDR2: LNHDA and SQIVND (reference sequence). The V gene end was trimmed by 7 bases and the J gene end by 1 base; junction bases not matched to a gene: 10. CDR3 residues: CASTAGTGGAINYGYTF. CDR3 in DNA: TGTGCCAGTACCGCAGGGACAGGGGGCGCGATTAACTATGGCTACACCTTC.

J is TRBJ2-2 and V is TRBV18, with 11 nucleotides matching TRBD2. This CDR3 is built from 17 residues. Trimming took 3 bases from V and 7 from J; bases not matched to a gene: 10. Germline V gene data show CDR1 as KGHSH and CDR2 as LQKENI. CDR3 residues: CASSPLQLAGGIGELFF. The CDR3 region has the DNA TGTGCCAGCTCACCCCTTCAGCTAGCGGGAGGTATCGGGGAGCTGTTTTTT.

CDR3 loop: CASTRETGQQETQYF. CDR3 nucleotide sequence: TGCGCCAGCACCCGAGAAACAGGACAGCAAGAGACCCAGTACTTC. This chain links TRBV5-1 with TRBJ2-5, with TRBD1 as a possible D gene (6 bases). The ends were cut back, 6 bases at V and 2 bases at J, with 17 bases in the middle. Germline V gene lookup returns CDR1 SGHRS and CDR2 YFSETQ. This CDR3 contains 15 residues.

The chain has TRBV2 and TRBJ2-5, with 12 bases identical to TRBD2. Germline V gene data show CDR1 as SNHLY and CDR2 as FYNNEI. The CDR3 is 18 amino acids. V was pared by 5 bases and J by 2 bases, with 12 bases of the junction left unmatched. The CDR3 region has the DNA TGTGCCAGCAGTCGACCAACTAGCGGGAGGCCCAATCAAGAGACCCAGTACTTC. It is translated as CASSRPTSGRPNQETQYF.

The genes are TRBV28 and TRBJ2-7; perhaps TRBD2 as D (5 bases). The germline V and J ends were trimmed by 6 bases and 1 base, with 16 bases remaining between them. Per germline, CDR1 MDHEN and CDR2 SYDVKM. The CDR3 length is 15 residues. CDR3 sequence: CASSGVGIQSYEQYF. The CDR3 DNA reads as TGTGCCAGCAGCGGGGTGGGGATACAGTCCTACGAGCAGTACTTC.

The V and J genes are TRBV9 and TRBJ1-2; 10 nucleotides line up with TRBD1. V shed 0 bases, J shed 6 bases, and the junction held 2 bases outside the gene matches. The CDR3 is 14 residues long. CDR1 is SGDLS and CDR2 is YYNGEE in the germline V gene. In nucleotides, the CDR3 is TGTGCCAGCAGCGTAGGGGACAGGGGCAATGGCTACACCTTC. Translation: CASSVGDRGNGYTF.

This chain connects TRBV19 to TRBJ2-3; 9 nucleotides align to TRBD1. Germline trimming cut 7 bases from V and 1 base from J; bases unmatched to any gene: 3. CDR3 size: 14 residues. The germline gives CDR1 LNHDA, CDR2 SQIVND (reference sequence). The CDR3: CASNRDRGTDTQYF. The DNA for the CDR3 is TGTGCCAGTAACCGGGACAGGGGCACAGATACGCAGTATTTT.